This T cell receptor (beta chain) originates from a study of T cell responses to AZD1222 COVID-19 vaccine. Concerning this clone itself: Its antigen is still unknown.

Only in-frame clones appear in the TCRdb table, and some are missing; sequencing was by immunoSEQ multiplex PCR. This sample has 140,000 or so clones, with approximately 92% found just once. The study, taken as a whole, reports: White British donors predominated, females outnumbered males, and clonal diversity was possibly underestimated. Nearly half of the spike-specific TCRs reportedly recognize variant regions that carry no mutations.

From germline, CDR1 is ENHRY and CDR2 SYGVKD. CDR3 length equals 12 residues. V lost 3 bases and J lost 8, with 7 bases in between. V gene TRBV10-3 combines with J gene TRBJ1-4, with TRBD1 as a possible D gene (6 bases). The sequence derives from an adult in good health. The sequencing used peripheral blood, collected on day 0 of AZD1222 vaccination. DNA of the CDR3: TGTGCCATCAGTGACAGGGGAGAAAAACTGTTTTTT. It codes for CAISDRGEKLFF.